Each of the 7 T cell receptor beta chains below was sequenced from the same sample in a study of response to subunit inactivated influenza vaccine (dated by TCRdb to between 2018 and 2020). Library creation used RT-PCR. TCRdb names Illumina HiSeq 2500 as the instrument used. In TCRdb, the public reads were trimmed at Q25 with fastp and aligned with MiXCR, with productive beta chains retained. Rows merge per CDR3 protein into single entries with the most common DNA and genes. The table for this sample lists more than 550,000 distinct CDR3 sequences; 12% of them were counted only once. The biggest ten clones account for about 10% of the sample. The sample here was PBMCs from blood, taken on the day of vaccination. The receptors were gathered from a man aged 50-60 years who received an inactivated influenza vaccine. Donor details come from another sample of the same person, matched by shared clones.

This clonotype was counted only a few times. J is TRBJ1-5 and V is TRBV20-1, with a tentative D call TRBD1 (6 bases). Germline V gene lookup returns CDR1 DFQATT and CDR2 SNEGSKA (reference sequence). V was clipped by 3 bases and J by 0 bases, with 9 bases between them. This CDR3 region has 14 residues. Written as DNA, the CDR3 is TGCAGTGCTAGTAGGGGGGATAGCAATCAGCCCCAGCATTTT. Translating it yields CSASRGDSNQPQHF.

This clonotype was seen a few times. This rearrangement joins TRBV24-1 to TRBJ2-1; weak D call: TRBD2 (6 bases). Germline V gives CDR1 KGHDR, CDR2 SFDVKD. The V gene lost 4 bases and the J gene lost 4 bases, with 10 bases spanning the gap. The CDR3 runs to 14 residues. The CDR3 region has the DNA TGTGCCACCAGTGAAAGCGGGTGGTACAATGAGCAGTTCTTC. It encodes CATSESGWYNEQFF.

This chain joins TRBV7-8 and TRBJ2-7; 8 positions match TRBD2. The CDR3 length is 16 residues. J was trimmed by 3 bases and V by 2 bases; bases with no gene match: 9. Germline CDR1 and CDR2: SGHVS and FQNEAQ. CDR3 residues: CASSLKKVAGFYEQYF. CDR3 nucleotides: TGTGCCAGCAGCTTAAAAAAGGTAGCGGGATTCTACGAGCAGTACTTC.

The chain joins TRBV7-2 to TRBJ2-5; D remains unclear. The CDR3 consists of 14 residues. The V gene's germline CDR1 is SGHTA and CDR2 FQGNSA. The V end was cut by 1 base, the J end by 6 bases, with 12 bases between. CDR3 nucleotides: TGTGCCAGCAGCTTAGGTGGATCAGAGCAGACCCAGTACTTC. It is translated as CASSLGGSEQTQYF. The whole variable domain, filled in from reference TRBV7-2 and TRBJ2-5, reads GAGVSQSPSNKVTEKGKDVELRCDPISGHTALYWYRQSLGQGLEFLIYFQGNSAPDKSGLPSDRFSAERTGGSVSTLTIQRTQQEDSAVYLCASSLGGSEQTQYFGPGTRLLVL.

The chain has TRBV6-2 or TRBV6-3 and TRBJ2-1; possible D gene TRBD2, 5 bases. Germline V gene lookup returns CDR1 MNHEY and CDR2 SVGEGT. The CDR3 is made up of 12 amino acids. Trimming shortened V by 8 bases and J by 9 bases, and 14 bases separated the two germline ends. The CDR3 spells CASGYVRGEQFF. CDR3 bases: TGTGCCAGCGGATACGTCCGGGGTGAGCAGTTCTTC.

In its sample, this clonotype was seen many times. The chain links TRBV5-1 to TRBJ2-5; TRBD1 matches at 9 bases. Losses at the gene ends were 2 bases for V and 1 base for J; bases not matched to a gene: 9. CDR1 and CDR2 from the germline V gene are SGHRS and YFSETQ. This CDR3 contains 17 residues. The CDR3 here is CASSLHSVQGAQETQYF. The CDR3, as DNA: TGCGCCAGCAGCTTACACTCCGTACAGGGGGCCCAAGAGACCCAGTACTTC.

This rearrangement joins TRBV5-5 to TRBJ1-2, with D tentatively TRBD1 (5 bases). V was cut by 4 bases and J by 8 bases, with 21 bases left in between. Germline V CDR1 and CDR2: SGHKS, YYEKEE (reference sequence). CDR3 length: 15 amino acids. The CDR3 reads CASSGAWSIWDGYTF. CDR3 nucleotide sequence: TGTGCCAGCAGCGGAGCCTGGTCCATCTGGGACGGCTACACCTTC.